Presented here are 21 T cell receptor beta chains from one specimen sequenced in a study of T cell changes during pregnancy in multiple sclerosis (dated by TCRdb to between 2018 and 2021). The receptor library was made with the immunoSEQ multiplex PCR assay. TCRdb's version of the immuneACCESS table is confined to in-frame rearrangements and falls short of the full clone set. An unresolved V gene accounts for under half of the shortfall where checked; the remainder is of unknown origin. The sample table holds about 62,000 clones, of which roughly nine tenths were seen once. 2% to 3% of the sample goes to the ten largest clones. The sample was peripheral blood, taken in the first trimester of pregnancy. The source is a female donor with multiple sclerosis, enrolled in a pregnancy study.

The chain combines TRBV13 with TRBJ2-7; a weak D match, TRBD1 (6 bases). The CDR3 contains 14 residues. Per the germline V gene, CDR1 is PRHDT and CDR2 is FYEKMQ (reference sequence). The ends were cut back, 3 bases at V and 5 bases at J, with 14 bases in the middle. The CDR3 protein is CASSFGGEGDEQYF. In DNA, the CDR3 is TGTGCCAGCAGCTTTGGGGGTGAGGGGGACGAGCAGTACTTC.

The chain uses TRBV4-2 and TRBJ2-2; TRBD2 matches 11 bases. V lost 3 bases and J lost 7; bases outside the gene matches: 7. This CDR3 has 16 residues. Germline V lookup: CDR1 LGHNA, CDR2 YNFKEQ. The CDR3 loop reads CASSQQTSGSDGELFF. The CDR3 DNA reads TGTGCCAGCAGCCAGCAAACTAGCGGGAGTGACGGGGAGCTGTTTTTT.

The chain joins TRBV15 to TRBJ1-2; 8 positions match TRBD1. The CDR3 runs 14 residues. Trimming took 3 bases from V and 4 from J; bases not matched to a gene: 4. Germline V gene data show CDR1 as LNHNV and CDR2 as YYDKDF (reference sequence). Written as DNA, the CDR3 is TGTGCCACCAGCAGTCAGGGGGCGGGCTATGGCTACACCTTC. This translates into CATSSQGAGYGYTF. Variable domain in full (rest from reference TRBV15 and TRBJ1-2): DAMVIQNPRYQVTQFGKPVTLSCSQTLNHNVMYWYQQKSSQAPKLLFHYYDKDFNNEADTPDNFQSRRPNTSFCFLDIRSPGLGDTAMYLCATSSQGAGYGYTFGSGTRLTVV.

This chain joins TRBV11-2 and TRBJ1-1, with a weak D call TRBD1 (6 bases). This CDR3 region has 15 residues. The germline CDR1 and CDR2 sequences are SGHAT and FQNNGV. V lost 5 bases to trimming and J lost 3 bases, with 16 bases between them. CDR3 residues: CASSAGHGRDTEAFF. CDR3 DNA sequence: TGTGCCAGCAGCGCGGGACACGGGAGGGACACTGAAGCTTTCTTT.

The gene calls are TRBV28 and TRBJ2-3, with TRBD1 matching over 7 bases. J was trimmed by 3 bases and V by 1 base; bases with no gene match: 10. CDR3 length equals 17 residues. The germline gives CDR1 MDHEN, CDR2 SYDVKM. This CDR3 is CASSLSDQGVWTDTQYF. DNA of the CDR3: TGTGCCAGCAGTTTATCTGACCAGGGGGTTTGGACAGATACGCAGTATTTT. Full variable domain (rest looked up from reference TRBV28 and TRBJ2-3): DVKVTQSSRYLVKRTGEKVFLECVQDMDHENMFWYRQDPGLGLRLIYFSYDVKMKEKGDIPEGYSVSREKKERFSLILESASTNQTSMYLCASSLSDQGVWTDTQYFGPGTRLTVL.

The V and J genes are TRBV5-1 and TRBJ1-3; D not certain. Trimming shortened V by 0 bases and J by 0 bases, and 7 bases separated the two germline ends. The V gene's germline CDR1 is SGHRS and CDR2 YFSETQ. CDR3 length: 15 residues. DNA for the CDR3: TGCGCCAGCAGCTTGGAGCGGTACTCTGGAAACACCATATATTTT. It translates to CASSLERYSGNTIYF.

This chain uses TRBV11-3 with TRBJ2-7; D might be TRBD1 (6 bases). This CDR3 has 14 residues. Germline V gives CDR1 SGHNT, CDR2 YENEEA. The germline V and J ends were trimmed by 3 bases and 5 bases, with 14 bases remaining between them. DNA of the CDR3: TGTGCCAGCAGCTTTGGACAGTCCCCCCACGAGCAGTACTTC. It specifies CASSFGQSPHEQYF.

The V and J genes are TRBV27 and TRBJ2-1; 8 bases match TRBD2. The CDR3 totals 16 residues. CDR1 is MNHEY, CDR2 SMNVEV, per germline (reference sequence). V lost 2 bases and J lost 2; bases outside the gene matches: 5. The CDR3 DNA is TGTGCCAGCAGTTTACAAAGCGGGGGCCCCTACAATGAGCAGTTCTTC. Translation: CASSLQSGGPYNEQFF.

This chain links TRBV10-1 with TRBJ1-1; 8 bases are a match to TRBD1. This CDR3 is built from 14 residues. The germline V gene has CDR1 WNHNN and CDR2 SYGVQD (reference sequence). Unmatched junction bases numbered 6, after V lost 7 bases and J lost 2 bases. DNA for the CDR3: TGCGCCAGCACCCCGGACAGGGTTAACACTGAAGCTTTCTTT. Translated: CASTPDRVNTEAFF.

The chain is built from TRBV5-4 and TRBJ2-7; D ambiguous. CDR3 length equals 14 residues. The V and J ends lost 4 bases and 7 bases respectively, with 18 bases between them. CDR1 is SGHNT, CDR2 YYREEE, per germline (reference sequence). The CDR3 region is CASSTTTGDYEQYF. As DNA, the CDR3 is TGTGCCAGCAGCACTACTACTGGAGATTATGAGCAGTACTTC.

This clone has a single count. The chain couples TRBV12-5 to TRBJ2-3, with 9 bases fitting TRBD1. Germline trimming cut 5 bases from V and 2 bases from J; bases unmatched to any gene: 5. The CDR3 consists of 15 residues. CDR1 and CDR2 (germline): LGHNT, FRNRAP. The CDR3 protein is CASGQGQGYTDTQYF. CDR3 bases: TGTGCTAGTGGTCAGGGACAGGGTTACACAGATACGCAGTATTTT.

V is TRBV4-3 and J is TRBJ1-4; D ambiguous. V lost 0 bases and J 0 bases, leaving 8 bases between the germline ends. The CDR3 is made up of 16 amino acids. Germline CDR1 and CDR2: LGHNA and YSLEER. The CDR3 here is CASSQDLSATNEKLFF. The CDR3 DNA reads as TGCGCCAGCAGCCAAGATCTTAGTGCAACTAATGAAAAACTGTTTTTT.

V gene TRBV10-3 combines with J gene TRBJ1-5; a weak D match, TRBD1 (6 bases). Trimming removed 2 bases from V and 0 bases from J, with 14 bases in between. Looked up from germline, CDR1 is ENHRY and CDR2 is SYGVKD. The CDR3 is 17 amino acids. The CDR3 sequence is CAISETLQGYSNQPQHF. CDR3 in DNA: TGTGCCATCAGTGAGACACTACAGGGATATAGCAATCAGCCCCAGCATTTT.

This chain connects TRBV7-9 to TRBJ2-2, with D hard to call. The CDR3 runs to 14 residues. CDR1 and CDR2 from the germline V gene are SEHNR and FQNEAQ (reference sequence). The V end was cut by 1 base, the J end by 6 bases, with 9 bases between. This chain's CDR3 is CASSLVVAAGELFF. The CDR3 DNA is TGTGCCAGCAGCTTAGTGGTGGCGGCCGGGGAGCTGTTTTTT. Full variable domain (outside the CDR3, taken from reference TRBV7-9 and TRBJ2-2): DTGVSQNPRHKITKRGQNVTFRCDPISEHNRLYWYRQTLGQGPEFLTYFQNEAQLEKSRLLSDRFSAERPKGSFSTLEIQRTEQGDSAMYLCASSLVVAAGELFFGEGSRLTVL.

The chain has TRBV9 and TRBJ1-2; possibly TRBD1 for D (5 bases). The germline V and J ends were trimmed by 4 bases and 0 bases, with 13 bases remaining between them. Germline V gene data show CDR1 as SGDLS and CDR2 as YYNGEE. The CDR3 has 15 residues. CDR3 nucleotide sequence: TGTGCCAGCAGCCCACCAGACAGCACTAACTATGGCTACACCTTC. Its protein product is CASSPPDSTNYGYTF.

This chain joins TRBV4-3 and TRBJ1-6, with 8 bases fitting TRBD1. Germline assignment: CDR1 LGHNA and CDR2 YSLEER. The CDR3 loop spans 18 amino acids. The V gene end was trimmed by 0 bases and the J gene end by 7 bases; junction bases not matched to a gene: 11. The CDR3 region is CASSQDGPQGVKNSPLHF. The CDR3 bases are TGCGCCAGCAGCCAAGACGGTCCACAGGGGGTCAAGAATTCACCCCTCCACTTT.

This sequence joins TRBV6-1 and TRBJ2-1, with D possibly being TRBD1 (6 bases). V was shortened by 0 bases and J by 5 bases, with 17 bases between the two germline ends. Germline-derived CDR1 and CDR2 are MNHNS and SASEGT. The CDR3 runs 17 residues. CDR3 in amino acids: CASSEAQDSQTNNEQFF. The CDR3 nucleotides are TGTGCCAGCAGTGAAGCGCAGGACAGCCAAACTAACAATGAGCAGTTCTTC.

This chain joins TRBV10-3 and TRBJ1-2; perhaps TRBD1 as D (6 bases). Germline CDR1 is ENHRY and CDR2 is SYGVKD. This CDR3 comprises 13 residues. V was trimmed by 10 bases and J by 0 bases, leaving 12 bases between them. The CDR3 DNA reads TGTGCCACAGGGGACGGCACTAACTATGGCTACACCTTC. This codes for CATGDGTNYGYTF.

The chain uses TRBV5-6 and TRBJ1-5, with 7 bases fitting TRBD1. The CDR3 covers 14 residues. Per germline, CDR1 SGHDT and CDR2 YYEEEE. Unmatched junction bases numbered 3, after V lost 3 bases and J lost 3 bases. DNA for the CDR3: TGTGCCAGCAGCTGGGGACAGAACAATCAGCCCCAGCATTTT. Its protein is CASSWGQNNQPQHF.

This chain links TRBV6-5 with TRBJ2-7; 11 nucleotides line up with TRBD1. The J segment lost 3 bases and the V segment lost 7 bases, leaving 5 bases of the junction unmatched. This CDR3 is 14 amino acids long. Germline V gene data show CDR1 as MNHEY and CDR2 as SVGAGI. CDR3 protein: CASNMGQGGYEQYF. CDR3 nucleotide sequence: TGTGCCAGCAATATGGGACAGGGGGGCTACGAGCAGTACTTC.

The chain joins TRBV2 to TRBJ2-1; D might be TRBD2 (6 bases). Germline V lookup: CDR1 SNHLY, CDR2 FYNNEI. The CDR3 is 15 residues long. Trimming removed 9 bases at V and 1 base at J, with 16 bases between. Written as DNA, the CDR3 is TGTGCCAGTCCTGGGGGGAGCAAATCCTACAATGAGCAGTTCTTC. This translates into CASPGGSKSYNEQFF.